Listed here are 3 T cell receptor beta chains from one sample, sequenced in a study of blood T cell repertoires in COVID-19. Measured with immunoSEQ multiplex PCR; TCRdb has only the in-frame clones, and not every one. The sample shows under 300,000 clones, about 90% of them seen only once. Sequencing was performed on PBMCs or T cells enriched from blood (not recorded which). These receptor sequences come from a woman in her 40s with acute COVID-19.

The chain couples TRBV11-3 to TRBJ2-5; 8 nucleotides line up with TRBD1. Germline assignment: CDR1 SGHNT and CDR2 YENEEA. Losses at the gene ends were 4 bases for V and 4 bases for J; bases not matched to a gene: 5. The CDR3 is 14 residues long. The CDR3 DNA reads TGTGCCAGCAGCTACGGACAGGGTGGAGAGACCCAGTACTTC. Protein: CASSYGQGGETQYF.

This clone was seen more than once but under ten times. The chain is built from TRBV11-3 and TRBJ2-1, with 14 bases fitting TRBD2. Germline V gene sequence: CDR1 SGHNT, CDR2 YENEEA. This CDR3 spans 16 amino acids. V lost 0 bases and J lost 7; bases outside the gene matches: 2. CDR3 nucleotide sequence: TGTGCCAGCAGCTTAGATGGGACTAGCGGGAGTAATGAGCAGTTCTTC. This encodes CASSLDGTSGSNEQFF. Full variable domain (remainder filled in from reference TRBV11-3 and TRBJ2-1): EAGVVQSPRYKIIEKKQPVAFWCNPISGHNTLYWYLQNLGQGPELLIRYENEEAVDDSQLPKDRFSAERLKGVDSTLKIQPAELGDSAVYLCASSLDGTSGSNEQFFGPGTRLTVL.

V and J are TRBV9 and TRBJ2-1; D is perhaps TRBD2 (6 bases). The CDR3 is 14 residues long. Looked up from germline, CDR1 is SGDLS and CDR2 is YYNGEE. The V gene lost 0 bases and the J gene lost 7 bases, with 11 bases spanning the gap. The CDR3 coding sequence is TGTGCCAGCAGCGTAGAGCTAGCGAGAAATGAGCAGTTCTTC. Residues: CASSVELARNEQFF.